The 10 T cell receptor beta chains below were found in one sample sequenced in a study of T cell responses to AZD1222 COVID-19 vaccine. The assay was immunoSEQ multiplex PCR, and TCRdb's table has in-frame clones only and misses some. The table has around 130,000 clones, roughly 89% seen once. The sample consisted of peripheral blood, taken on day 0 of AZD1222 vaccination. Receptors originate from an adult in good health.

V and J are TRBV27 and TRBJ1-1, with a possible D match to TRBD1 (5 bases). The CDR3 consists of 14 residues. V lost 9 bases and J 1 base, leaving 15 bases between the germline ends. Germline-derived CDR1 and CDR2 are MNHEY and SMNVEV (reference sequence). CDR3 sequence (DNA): TGTGCCAGTGGCCCAGGGTGGGGGAACACTGAAGCTTTCTTT. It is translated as CASGPGWGNTEAFF.

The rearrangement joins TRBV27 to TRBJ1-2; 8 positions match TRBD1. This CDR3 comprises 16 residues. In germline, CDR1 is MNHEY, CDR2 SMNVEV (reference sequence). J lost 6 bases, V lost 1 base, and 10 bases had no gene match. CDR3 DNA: TGTGCCAGCAGTTTATGGGCAGGGGGCTTTAAGGATGGCTACACCTTC. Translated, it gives CASSLWAGGFKDGYTF.

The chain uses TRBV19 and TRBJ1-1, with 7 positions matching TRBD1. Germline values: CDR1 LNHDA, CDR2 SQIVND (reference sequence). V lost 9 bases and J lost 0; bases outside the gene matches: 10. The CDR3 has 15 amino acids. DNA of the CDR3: TGTGCCAGCTCAAAGGGACAGCTCATGAACACTGAAGCTTTCTTT. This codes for CASSKGQLMNTEAFF.

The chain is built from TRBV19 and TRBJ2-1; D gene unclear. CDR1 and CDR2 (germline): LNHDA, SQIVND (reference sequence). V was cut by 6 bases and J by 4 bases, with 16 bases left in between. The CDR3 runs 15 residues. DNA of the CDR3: TGTGCCAGTAGCCAGAGGACCCTAAGATACAATGAGCAGTTCTTC. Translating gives CASSQRTLRYNEQFF.

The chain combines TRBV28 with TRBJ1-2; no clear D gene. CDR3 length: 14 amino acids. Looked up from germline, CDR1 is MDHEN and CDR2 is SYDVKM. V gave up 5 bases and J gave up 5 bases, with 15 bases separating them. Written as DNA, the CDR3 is TGTGCCAGCAGTGATACACAGATGCGGTATGGCTACACCTTC. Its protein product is CASSDTQMRYGYTF.

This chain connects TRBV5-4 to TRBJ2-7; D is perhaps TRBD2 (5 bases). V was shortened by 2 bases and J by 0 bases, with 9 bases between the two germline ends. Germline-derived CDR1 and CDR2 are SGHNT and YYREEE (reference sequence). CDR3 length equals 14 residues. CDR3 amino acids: CASSLDGISYEQYF. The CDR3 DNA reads TGTGCCAGCAGCTTAGACGGGATCTCCTACGAGCAGTACTTC.

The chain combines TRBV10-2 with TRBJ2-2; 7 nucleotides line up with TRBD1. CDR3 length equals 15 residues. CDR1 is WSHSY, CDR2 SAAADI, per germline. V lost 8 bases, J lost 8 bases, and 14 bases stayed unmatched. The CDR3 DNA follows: TGCGCCAGCGTAGCAACAGGGGCCCTTCGGGGGGAGCTGTTTTTT. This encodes CASVATGALRGELFF.

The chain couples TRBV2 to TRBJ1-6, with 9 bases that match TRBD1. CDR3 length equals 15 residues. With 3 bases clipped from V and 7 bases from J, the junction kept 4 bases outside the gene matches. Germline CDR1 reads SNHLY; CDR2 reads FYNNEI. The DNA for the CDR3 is TGTGCCAGCAGTGAGCTCACAGGGGGCAATTCACCCCTCCACTTT. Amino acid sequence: CASSELTGGNSPLHF. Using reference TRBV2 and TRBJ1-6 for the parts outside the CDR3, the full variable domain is EPEVTQTPSHQVTQMGQEVILRCVPISNHLYFYWYRQILGQKVEFLVSFYNNEISEKSEIFDDQFSVERPDGSNFTLKIRSTKLEDSAMYFCASSELTGGNSPLHFGNGTRLTVT.

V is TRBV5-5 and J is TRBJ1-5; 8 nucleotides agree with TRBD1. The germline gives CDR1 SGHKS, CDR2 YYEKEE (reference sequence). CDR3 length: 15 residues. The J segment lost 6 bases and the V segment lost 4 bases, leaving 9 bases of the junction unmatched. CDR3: CASSHDDRGSQPQHF. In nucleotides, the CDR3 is TGTGCCAGCAGCCATGATGACAGGGGTAGTCAGCCCCAGCATTTT.

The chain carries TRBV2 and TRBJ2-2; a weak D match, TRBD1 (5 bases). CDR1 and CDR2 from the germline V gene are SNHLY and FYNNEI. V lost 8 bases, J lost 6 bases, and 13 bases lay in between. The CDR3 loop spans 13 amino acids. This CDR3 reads CASHPGPPGELFF. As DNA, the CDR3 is TGTGCCAGCCACCCAGGGCCCCCCGGGGAGCTGTTTTTT.